The sequence of this T cell receptor (beta chain) was determined in a study of glioma-infiltrating T cells. Using RNA template, CDR3s of TCR alpha and beta were amplified with iRepertoire arm-PCR. For one-step reverse transcription and amplification, 100-400 ng of tissue mRNA or PBMC total RNA was used. A single record per CDR3 protein comes from TCRdb applying MiXCR to the multiplex PCR reads. This sample yields around 100,000 distinct CDR3 sequences, of which 29% are seen a single time; approximately 43% belongs to the top ten. Germline CDR1 reads GTSNPN; CDR2 reads SVGIG (reference sequence). The CDR3 totals 13 residues. V gave up 7 bases and J gave up 0 bases; unmatched junction bases: 4.

The gene calls are TRBV30 and TRBJ1-1, with 8 positions matching TRBD1. This TCR came from a human donor with low-grade glioma or glioblastoma, undergoing nonglioma brain surgery, or in good health (not recorded which). The source material was glioma tissue, nonneoplastic brain tissue, or PBMCs (not recorded which). The CDR3 nucleotides are TGTGCCTATTCACAGGGGGTGAACACTGAAGCTTTCTTT. This encodes CAYSQGVNTEAFF.